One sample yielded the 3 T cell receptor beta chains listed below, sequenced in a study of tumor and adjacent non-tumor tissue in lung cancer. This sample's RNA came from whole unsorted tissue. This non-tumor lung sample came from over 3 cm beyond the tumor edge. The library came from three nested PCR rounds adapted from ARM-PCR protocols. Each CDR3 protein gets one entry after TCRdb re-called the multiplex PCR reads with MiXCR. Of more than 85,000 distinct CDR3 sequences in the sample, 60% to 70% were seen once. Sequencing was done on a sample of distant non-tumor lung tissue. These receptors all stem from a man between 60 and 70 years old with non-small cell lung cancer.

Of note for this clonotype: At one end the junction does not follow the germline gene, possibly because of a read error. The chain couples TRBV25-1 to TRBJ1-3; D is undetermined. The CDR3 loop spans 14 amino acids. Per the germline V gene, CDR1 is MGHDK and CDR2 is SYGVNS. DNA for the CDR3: TGTACCAGCACCCTCGCAGGATCTGGAAACACCATATATTTT. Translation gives CTSTLAGSGNTIYF.

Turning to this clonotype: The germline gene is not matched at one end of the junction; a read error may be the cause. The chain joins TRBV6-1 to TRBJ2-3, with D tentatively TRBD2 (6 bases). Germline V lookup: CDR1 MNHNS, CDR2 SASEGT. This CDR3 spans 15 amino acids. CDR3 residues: CASSARGVAVDTQYF. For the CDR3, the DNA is TGCGCCAGCAGTGCTCGCGGGGTGGCCGTAGATACGCAGTATTTT.

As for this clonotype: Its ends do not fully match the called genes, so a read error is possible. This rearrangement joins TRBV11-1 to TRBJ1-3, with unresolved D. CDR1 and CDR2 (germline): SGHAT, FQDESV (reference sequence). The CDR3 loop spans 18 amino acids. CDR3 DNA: TGTGCCAGCAACTTATCCTACAGACTCCTTCACTCTAGAAACACCATATATTTT. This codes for CASNLSYRLLHSRNTIYF.